Listed below are T cell receptor beta chains from one sample, sequenced in a study of cytomegalovirus exposure and HLA in healthy donors. Measured with immunoSEQ multiplex PCR; TCRdb has only the in-frame clones, and not every one. The repertoire holds 220,000 or so clones, more than 75% seen once, with 2.5% to 3.5% in the top ten. Sequencing input: PBMCs. These receptor sequences come from a woman between 40 and 50 years old in good health and CMV-seronegative. Each CDR3 is given with its conserved first and last residue. D genes are given only for firm matches. Clone size is not always given. Where it is, it says once, few, many or a class for expanded clones.

v_call	j_call	clone_size	d_call	cdr3_nt	cdr3_aa
TRBV2	TRBJ2-3	NA	NA	TGTGCCAGCAGAAGGAGACCCCGCTCCGGGACACTAAGCACAGATACGCAGTATTTT	CASRRRPRSGTLSTDTQYF
TRBV18	TRBJ2-3	NA	TRBD1	TGTGCCAGCTCACCACCGCAGGGGGCTAGCACAGATACGCAGTATTTT	CASSPPQGASTDTQYF
TRBV7-3	TRBJ2-7	NA	TRBD1	TGTGCCAGCAGCTTGGGGACAGGACACGAGCAGTACTTC	CASSLGTGHEQYF
TRBV6-1	TRBJ1-1	NA	TRBD1	TGTGCCAGTGATGGGCGACAGGGCGCGACTGAAGCTTTCTTT	CASDGRQGATEAFF
TRBV19	TRBJ1-5	NA	TRBD1	TGTGCCAGTAGTACCTACGGGACAGTCAATCAGCCCCAGCATTTT	CASSTYGTVNQPQHF
TRBV18	TRBJ2-1	NA	TRBD2	TGTGCCAGCTCACCACAAGGACTAGCGGAATACTACAATGAGCAGTTCTTC	CASSPQGLAEYYNEQFF
TRBV5-8	TRBJ1-1	few	TRBD1	TGTGCCAGCAGCTGGCCGGGACAGGGGGTTAGATGGGCTTTCTTT	CASSWPGQGVRWAFF
TRBV6-1	TRBJ1-3	NA	NA	TGTGCCAGCACTAGACAGGTTGATGTTGGAAACACCATATATTTT	CASTRQVDVGNTIYF
TRBV30	TRBJ1-1	NA	NA	TGTGCCTGGAGTGTCTCTGGGCGGGCTGACACTGAAGCTTTCTTT	CAWSVSGRADTEAFF
TRBV19	TRBJ1-1	NA	NA	TGTGCCAGTAGGTACGGGAACACTGAAGCTTTCTTT	CASRYGNTEAFF
TRBV9	TRBJ2-3	NA	NA	TGTGCCAGCAGCGTAGGTGTGGGGACAACAGATACGCAGTATTTT	CASSVGVGTTDTQYF
TRBV6-6	TRBJ2-3	NA	TRBD2	TGTGCCACCGTAGCGGGAGGGACAGATACGCAGTATTTT	CATVAGGTDTQYF
TRBV6-5	TRBJ2-1	NA	NA	TGTGCCAGCAGTAGAACAAGGAGCTCCTACAATGAGCAGTTCTTC	CASSRTRSSYNEQFF
TRBV14	TRBJ2-1	NA	TRBD2	TGTGCCAGCAGCCAAGATCTCCGGGGGGGGGAGCAGTTCTTC	CASSQDLRGGEQFF
TRBV15	TRBJ1-2	NA	NA	TGTGCCACCAGCAGCCCCCGAATCCAGGGCAACTATGGCTACACCTTC	CATSSPRIQGNYGYTF
TRBV28	TRBJ1-5	NA	NA	TGTGCCAGCAGTTTATCCCTTTCGGGGCAGCCCCAGCATTTT	CASSLSLSGQPQHF
TRBV7-2	TRBJ2-7	NA	TRBD1	TGTGCCAGCAGCCGAACCACAGGGGGCGTTTACGAGCAGTACTTC	CASSRTTGGVYEQYF
TRBV7-6	TRBJ2-7	NA	TRBD2	TGTGCCAGCAGCTACGGGCTAGCGGGAGTAGTATCCGAGCAGTACTTC	CASSYGLAGVVSEQYF
TRBV10-3	TRBJ1-2	NA	NA	TGTGCCATCAGTGCTGGGGGGGTGAACTATGGCTACACCTTC	CAISAGGVNYGYTF
TRBV7-9	TRBJ2-3	once	TRBD2	TGTGCCAGCAGCTTGCTCCGACTAGCGCCCACAGATACGCAGTATTTT	CASSLLRLAPTDTQYF
TRBV11-2	TRBJ1-1	NA	NA	TGTGCCAGCAGCCAGGGGCATACTGAAGCTTTCTTT	CASSQGHTEAFF